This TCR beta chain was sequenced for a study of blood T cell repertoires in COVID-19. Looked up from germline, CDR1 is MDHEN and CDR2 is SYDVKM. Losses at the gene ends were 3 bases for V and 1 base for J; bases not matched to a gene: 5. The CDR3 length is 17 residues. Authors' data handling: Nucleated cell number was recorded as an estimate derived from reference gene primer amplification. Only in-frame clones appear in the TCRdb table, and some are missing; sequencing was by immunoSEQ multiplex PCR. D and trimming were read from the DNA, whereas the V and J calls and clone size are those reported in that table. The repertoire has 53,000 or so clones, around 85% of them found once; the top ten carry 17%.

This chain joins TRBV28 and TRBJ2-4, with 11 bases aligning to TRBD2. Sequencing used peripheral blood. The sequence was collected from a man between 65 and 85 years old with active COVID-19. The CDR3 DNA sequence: TGTGCCAGCAGTTTTACTAGCGGGAGTCAGGCCAAAAACATTCAGTACTTC. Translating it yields CASSFTSGSQAKNIQYF.